These 26 T cell receptor beta chains were sequenced from one sample in a study of human CD8 memory T cell subsets. Investigators built TCR beta libraries using UMI-labeled 5' RACE. TCRdb re-called the 5' RACE reads and gives one entry per CDR3 protein, without DNA. The sample table includes roughly 7,000 distinct CDR3 sequences. The sequenced sample consisted of CD8+ T cells from PBMCs. Every receptor here comes from a human donor in good health.

In terms of frequency, this clonotype is medium-sized (0.01 to 0.1%). The rearrangement links TRBV7-8 to TRBJ2-5; no DNA is available, so the TRBD2 call from TCRdb remains unchecked. This CDR3 comprises 16 residues. Per the germline V gene, CDR1 is SGHVS and CDR2 is FQNEAQ. The CDR3 loop reads CASSSPSGRVVETQYF. Together with reference TRBV7-8 and TRBJ2-5, the CDR3 gives the full variable domain: GAGVSQSPRYKVAKRGQDVALRCDPISGHVSLFWYQQALGQGPEFLTYFQNEAQLDKSGLPSDRFFAERPEGSVSTLKIQRTQQEDSAVYLCASSSPSGRVVETQYFGPGTRLLVL.

The chain couples TRBV20-1 to TRBJ2-7. Per germline, CDR1 DFQATT and CDR2 SNEGSKA (reference sequence). The CDR3 consists of 13 residues. CDR3 in amino acids: CSATIEVGHEQYF.

The chain carries TRBV24-1 and TRBJ2-7. The CDR3 spans 15 residues. Germline CDR1 is KGHDR and CDR2 is SFDVKD. The CDR3 spells CATSDFGLSFNEQYF.

This clonotype is identified as medium-sized from frequency. The genes are TRBV2 and TRBJ2-1; TCRdb names TRBD1, which stays unverified in the absence of DNA. This CDR3 contains 14 residues. Germline V gene sequence: CDR1 SNHLY, CDR2 FYNNEI. The CDR3 here is CATLGGGSYNEQFF.

CDR3 loop: CSAPSGGETQYF. The rearrangement joins TRBV20-1 to TRBJ2-5; TCRdb's D gene call, TRBD2, goes unchecked for lack of DNA. The CDR3 is 12 amino acids. Germline assignment: CDR1 DFQATT and CDR2 SNEGSKA (reference sequence).

The chain is built from TRBV7-2 and TRBJ1-1; TCRdb proposes TRBD1, but this gene call is untestable without DNA. CDR1 is SGHTA, CDR2 FQGNSA, per germline. The CDR3 is made up of 12 amino acids. Here the CDR3 reads CASSFGNEVAFF.

This clonotype is medium-sized by frequency. The chain recombines TRBV29-1 with TRBJ2-1; TCRdb picks TRBD1, but there is no DNA to check that call. Germline CDR1 and CDR2: SQVTM and ANQGSEA. This CDR3 region has 11 residues. The CDR3 region is CSVESGTGEFF.

This chain connects TRBV12-3 or TRBV12-4 to TRBJ2-1; absent DNA, TCRdb's TRBD2 call cannot be checked. This CDR3 is 15 amino acids long. The CDR3 loop reads CASSLAEGLGNEQFF.

The rearrangement links TRBV5-1 to TRBJ2-7; TCRdb reports TRBD2, a call that lacks DNA to check it against. This CDR3 region has 15 residues. Germline CDR1 SGHRS, CDR2 YFSETQ. CDR3 residues: CASSLAGTPSYEQYF. The complete variable domain, with remaining parts taken from reference TRBV5-1 and TRBJ2-7, reads KAGVTQTPRYLIKTRGQQVTLSCSPISGHRSVSWYQQTPGQGLQFLFEYFSETQRNKGNFPGRFSGRQFSNSRSEMNVSTLELGDSALYLCASSLAGTPSYEQYFGPGTRLTVT.

The rearrangement links TRBV12-3 or TRBV12-4 to TRBJ1-1. This CDR3 is built from 13 residues. The CDR3 loop is CASSFGENTEAFF.

Measured by frequency, this clonotype is medium-sized. This sequence joins TRBV20-1 and TRBJ2-7; checking the TCRdb D call of TRBD1 is not possible without DNA. The germline CDR1 and CDR2 sequences are DFQATT and SNEGSKA (reference sequence). This CDR3 spans 14 amino acids. The CDR3: CSARGATGTYEQYF.

The V and J genes are TRBV28 and TRBJ1-2. CDR1 MDHEN and CDR2 SYDVKM come from the germline V gene. This CDR3 contains 15 residues. The chain's CDR3 is CASNIGSGSNYGYTF.

The chain is built from TRBV30 and TRBJ2-1; the D gene TCRdb calls, TRBD1, cannot be checked with no DNA. The CDR3 has 14 amino acids. Germline CDR1 and CDR2: GTSNPN and SVGIG (reference sequence). CDR3 region: CAWSPRLGGDEQFF.

The chain is built from TRBV19 and TRBJ2-7; TCRdb's D gene call, TRBD2, goes unchecked for lack of DNA. Germline loops: CDR1 LNHDA, CDR2 SQIVND (reference sequence). The CDR3 consists of 15 residues. CDR3 region: CASSFGTSGTYEQYF.

This chain connects TRBV27 to TRBJ2-5; the TRBD2 assignment by TCRdb is unverifiable without DNA. CDR1 and CDR2 from the germline V gene are MNHEY and SMNVEV (reference sequence). The CDR3 totals 15 residues. The CDR3 loop reads CASSFVGARQETQYF.

V gene TRBV28 combines with J gene TRBJ2-5; the TRBD1 assignment by TCRdb is unverifiable without DNA. The CDR3 loop spans 15 amino acids. CDR1 MDHEN and CDR2 SYDVKM come from the germline V gene. CDR3 residues: CASSTLDSSGETQYF.

The chain recombines TRBV11-3 with TRBJ2-2; TCRdb's D call, TRBD2, is unchecked because there is no DNA. The CDR3 totals 15 residues. Germline values: CDR1 SGHNT, CDR2 YENEEA. This chain's CDR3 is CASSPPGTSFGELFF.

J is TRBJ2-7 and V is TRBV28; TCRdb calls TRBD1, which cannot be checked without DNA. CDR3 length equals 16 residues. Germline V gene lookup returns CDR1 MDHEN and CDR2 SYDVKM. The CDR3 reads CASSSTFGADIYEQYF.

The chain uses TRBV7-7 and TRBJ2-5; the D gene TCRdb calls, TRBD1, cannot be checked with no DNA. The germline gives CDR1 SSHAT, CDR2 FNYEAQ (reference sequence). This CDR3 contains 15 residues. The CDR3 protein is CASSLGTGKGETQYF.

This chain connects TRBV21-1 to TRBJ2-3; TCRdb calls TRBD1, which cannot be checked without DNA. TRBV21-1 is shown as a pseudogene. The CDR3 length is 17 residues. CDR3 sequence: CASDPGGEWGRADTQYF.

According to its frequency, this clonotype is medium-sized. The V call is TRBV25-1, the J call TRBJ1-1; the D call of TRBD1 rests on TCRdb alone, since no DNA is present to check it. From germline, CDR1 is MGHDK and CDR2 SYGVNS. There are 13 residues in the CDR3. CDR3 sequence: CASTRGENTEAFF.

V gene TRBV7-9 combines with J gene TRBJ2-1; checking the TCRdb D call of TRBD2 is not possible without DNA. From germline, CDR1 is SEHNR and CDR2 FQNEAQ (reference sequence). CDR3 length: 15 residues. CDR3 sequence reads: CASSLGTLSDNEQFF.

The rearrangement uses TRBV15 and TRBJ2-1; TCRdb's D gene call, TRBD2, goes unchecked for lack of DNA. Germline V lookup: CDR1 LNHNV, CDR2 YYDKDF (reference sequence). The CDR3 has 13 residues. The CDR3 loop is CATARTSGHEQFF. The variable domain in full, with the rest retrieved from reference TRBV15 and TRBJ2-1, is DAMVIQNPRYQVTQFGKPVTLSCSQTLNHNVMYWYQQKSSQAPKLLFHYYDKDFNNEADTPDNFQSRRPNTSFCFLDIRSPGLGDTAMYLCATARTSGHEQFFGPGTRLTVL.

V usage is TRBV20-1 and J usage is TRBJ2-1. Germline CDR1 is DFQATT and CDR2 is SNEGSKA (reference sequence). The CDR3 loop spans 11 amino acids. The CDR3 sequence: CSASTGNEQFF.

The genes are TRBV5-6 and TRBJ2-7; the TRBD1 assignment by TCRdb is unverifiable without DNA. Germline CDR1 is SGHDT and CDR2 is YYEEEE. This CDR3 is 14 amino acids long. CDR3 loop: CASSRWDSPYEQYF.

The chain employs TRBV29-1 and TRBJ2-1. The CDR3 sequence is 11 residues long. The germline V gene has CDR1 SQVTM and CDR2 ANQGSEA. This chain's CDR3 is CSVPIVNEQFF.